This entry features one T cell receptor (beta chain) sequence. This clonotype was recorded many times. There is no known antigen for this receptor. No quality values exist for individual bases; no much larger clone is one base distant. Every patient had bone marrow sampled at the time of active disease. Ficoll-Hypaque density gradient centrifugation was used to isolate bone marrow mononuclear cells. CD138-negative cells were obtained by negative selection after labeling with CD138 magnetic microbeads on a MACS separator, removing myeloma plasma cells. Purity of the isolated cells was checked by flow cytometry on an Attune NxT using CD138 antibodies. Total RNA was extracted using TRIzol reagent and was quantified on a NanoDrop spectrophotometer. For each patient, paired RNA-seq and IR-seq were run on the CD138-negative bone marrow sample from that patient. TCR libraries were constructed from roughly 400 ng RNA using the Immunoverse kit, and molecular barcoded adaptors covering alpha/delta and beta/gamma chains were employed. The same RNA used for transcriptome sequencing was used for TCR library preparation. An Illumina HiSeq 4000 with 2 x 150 cycles was used to sequence the TCR libraries. The authors processed their data as follows. MiXCR aligned TCR reads to human V, D, J and C references and assembled the aligned reads into CDR3 clonotypes, with quality filtering and error correction included. The tcR package in R was used to analyze clonotype counts and gene usage diversity. Raw mapping reads were checked after the RNA-seq reads had been mapped by STAR aligner version 2.5.3a onto the human GRCh37 genome. To test how sequencing depth affects detected clonotypes, IR-seq fastq files were randomly downsampled with Seqtk 1.3. TCRdb reanalyzed the raw reads on its own, using fastp at Q25 for trimming and MiXCR for clone calling, and kept in-frame beta chains. Each record represents a unique CDR3 protein, reported with the most common genes and DNA among its rows. In this record, the V and J calls reflect TCRdb's handling and not the investigators' own analysis. Across this sample there are about 39,000 distinct CDR3 sequences, with 12% to 15% seen only once. The top ten hold roughly a sixth of the sample.

From the cysteine through the phenylalanine, the CDR3 covers 12 amino acids. Of all the DNA, just the CDR3 is kept, 36 bases in frame from base 1. The germline V gene gives CDR1 as SQVTM and CDR2 as ANQGSEA. Trimming removed 3 bases from V and 4 bases from J, leaving 9 bases between the germline ends. This record comes from a study of read filtering for tumor transcriptome and immune sequencing (dated by TCRdb to about 2020). General notes on the study: The cohort consisted of around 18 male and around 15 female patients, with a mean age of around 60 years and an age range of about 40 to 90. After DNase treatment, whole-transcriptome libraries were prepared using the TruSeq RNA Access Library Prep Kit. TCR repertoires obtained by targeted immune repertoire sequencing and by bulk whole-transcriptome sequencing performed on the same bone marrow samples were compared. TCR-region mapped reads per sample ranged from about 4 to 10.27 million with IR-seq versus only about 75 to 1,400 with RNA-seq. One of the main goals was to work out a read-filtering strategy for immune repertoire data, in particular whether clonotypes backed by only a single read should be removed. By revised international staging, fewer than ten patients were R-ISS I, about 17 were R-ISS II and more than five were R-ISS III. Results and caveats for the whole study, not just this receptor: The sorted CD138-negative fraction was a mixed bone marrow immune population, not purified T cells. IR-seq captured clonotypes at much higher depth and more reliably than RNA-seq, and smaller IR-seq throughput sufficed to identify most shared clonotypes. Single-read clonotypes made up roughly 80% of clonotypes but only approximately 4% of total reads in IR-seq, compared with approximately 70% of clonotypes and under 45% of reads in RNA-seq. The correlation between IR-seq and RNA-seq shared clonotype proportions was increased by removal of single-read clonotypes.

This TCR came from a donor aged 40 or over with multiple myeloma. Here the chain combines TRBV29-1 and TRBJ2-5; TRBD2 is possibly the D segment (6 matching bases). Sequencing input: a population of CD138-negative cells sorted from bone marrow. In light of the paper, this sample's cell subset or site label describes: bone marrow mononuclear cells depleted of CD138+ plasma/myeloma cells by negative magnetic selection. For the CDR3, the sequence is CSVDGGVETQYF. The nucleotides read TGCAGCGTTGACGGCGGGGTAGAGACCCAGTACTTC.